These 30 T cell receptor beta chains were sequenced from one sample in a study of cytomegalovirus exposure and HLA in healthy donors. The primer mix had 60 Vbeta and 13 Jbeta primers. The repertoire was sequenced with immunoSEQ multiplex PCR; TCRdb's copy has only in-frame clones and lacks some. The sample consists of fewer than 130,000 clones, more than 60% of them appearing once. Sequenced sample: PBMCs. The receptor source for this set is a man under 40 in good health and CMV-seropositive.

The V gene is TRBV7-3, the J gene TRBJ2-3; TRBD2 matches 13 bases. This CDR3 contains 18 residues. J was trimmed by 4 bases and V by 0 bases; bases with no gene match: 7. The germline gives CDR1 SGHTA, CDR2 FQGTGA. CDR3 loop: CASSLTGTSGAGADTQYF. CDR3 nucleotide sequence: TGTGCCAGCAGCTTAACTGGGACTAGCGGGGCAGGGGCAGATACGCAGTATTTT.

The CDR3 spells CASGSGDRWEKLFF. The DNA of the CDR3 is TGTGCCTCGGGATCGGGAGATCGATGGGAAAAACTGTTTTTT. The chain links TRBV6-6 to TRBJ1-4; D is undetermined. From germline, CDR1 is MNHNY and CDR2 SVGAGI (reference sequence). Between the trimmed V and J ends, which lost 11 bases and 8 bases, there was a span of 21 bases. The CDR3 consists of 14 residues.

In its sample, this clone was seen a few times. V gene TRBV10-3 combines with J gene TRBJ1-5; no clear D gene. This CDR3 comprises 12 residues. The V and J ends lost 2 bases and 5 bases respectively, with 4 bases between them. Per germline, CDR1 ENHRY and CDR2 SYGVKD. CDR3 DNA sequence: TGTGCCATCAGTGAGCCTGATCAGCCCCAGCATTTT. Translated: CAISEPDQPQHF.

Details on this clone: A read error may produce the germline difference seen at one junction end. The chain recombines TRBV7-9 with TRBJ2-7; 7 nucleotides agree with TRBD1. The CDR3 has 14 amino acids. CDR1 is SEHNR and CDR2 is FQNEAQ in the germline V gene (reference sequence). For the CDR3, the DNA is TGTTCCAGCAGCCTCTGGGACAGTGATTACGAGCAGTACTTC. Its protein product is CSSSLWDSDYEQYF.

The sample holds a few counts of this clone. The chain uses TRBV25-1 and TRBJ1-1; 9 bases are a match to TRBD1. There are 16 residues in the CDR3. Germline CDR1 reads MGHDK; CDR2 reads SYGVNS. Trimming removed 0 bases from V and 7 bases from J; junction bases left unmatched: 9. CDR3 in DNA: TGTGCCAGCAGTGAATACGCGGGACAGGGTAAGGATGAAGCTTTCTTT. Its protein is CASSEYAGQGKDEAFF.

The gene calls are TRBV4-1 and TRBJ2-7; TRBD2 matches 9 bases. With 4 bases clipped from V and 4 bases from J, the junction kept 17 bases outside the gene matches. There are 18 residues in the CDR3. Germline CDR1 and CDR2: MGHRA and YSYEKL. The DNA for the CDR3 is TGCGCCAGCAGCCTTAGGGAGAATATAGCGGGGGAGGTATACGAGCAGTACTTC. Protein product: CASSLRENIAGEVYEQYF.

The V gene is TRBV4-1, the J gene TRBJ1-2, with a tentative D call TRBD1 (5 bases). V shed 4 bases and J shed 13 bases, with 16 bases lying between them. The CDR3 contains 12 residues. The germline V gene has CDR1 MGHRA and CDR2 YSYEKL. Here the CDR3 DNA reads TGCGCCAGCAGCCTTCAAAGGGGAACTCGCACCTTC. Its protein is CASSLQRGTRTF.

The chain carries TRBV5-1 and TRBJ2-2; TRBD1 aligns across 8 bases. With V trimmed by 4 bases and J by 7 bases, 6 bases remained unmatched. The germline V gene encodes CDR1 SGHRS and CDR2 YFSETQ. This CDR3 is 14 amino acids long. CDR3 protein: CASSQDREDGELFF. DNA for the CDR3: TGCGCCAGCAGCCAGGACAGGGAGGACGGGGAGCTGTTTTTT. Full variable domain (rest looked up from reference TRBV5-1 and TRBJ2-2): KAGVTQTPRYLIKTRGQQVTLSCSPISGHRSVSWYQQTPGQGLQFLFEYFSETQRNKGNFPGRFSGRQFSNSRSEMNVSTLELGDSALYLCASSQDREDGELFFGEGSRLTVL.

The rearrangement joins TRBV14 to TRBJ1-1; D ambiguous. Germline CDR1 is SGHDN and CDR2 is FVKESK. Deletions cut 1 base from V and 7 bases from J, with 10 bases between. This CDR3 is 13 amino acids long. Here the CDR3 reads CASSQVLSVEAFF. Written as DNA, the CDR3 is TGTGCCAGCAGCCAAGTTCTAAGTGTTGAAGCTTTCTTT.

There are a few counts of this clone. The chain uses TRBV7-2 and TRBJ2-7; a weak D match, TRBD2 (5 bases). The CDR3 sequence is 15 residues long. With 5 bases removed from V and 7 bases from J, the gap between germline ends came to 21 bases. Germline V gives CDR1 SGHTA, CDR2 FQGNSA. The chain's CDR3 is CASSRDGERGREQYF. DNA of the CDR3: TGTGCCAGCAGCCGTGACGGGGAGCGTGGTCGGGAGCAGTACTTC.

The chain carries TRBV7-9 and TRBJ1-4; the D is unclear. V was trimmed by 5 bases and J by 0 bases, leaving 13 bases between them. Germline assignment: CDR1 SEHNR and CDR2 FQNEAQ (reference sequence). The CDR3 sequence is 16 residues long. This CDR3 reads CASSTRQAATNEKLFF. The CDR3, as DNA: TGTGCCAGCAGCACCCGACAAGCTGCAACTAATGAAAAACTGTTTTTT.

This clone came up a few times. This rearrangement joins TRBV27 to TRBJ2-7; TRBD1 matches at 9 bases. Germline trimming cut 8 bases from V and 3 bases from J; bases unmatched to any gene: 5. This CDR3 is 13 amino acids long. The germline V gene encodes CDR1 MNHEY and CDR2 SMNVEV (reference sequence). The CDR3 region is CASAGTGYYEQYF. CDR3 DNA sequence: TGTGCCAGCGCCGGGACAGGGTACTACGAGCAGTACTTC.

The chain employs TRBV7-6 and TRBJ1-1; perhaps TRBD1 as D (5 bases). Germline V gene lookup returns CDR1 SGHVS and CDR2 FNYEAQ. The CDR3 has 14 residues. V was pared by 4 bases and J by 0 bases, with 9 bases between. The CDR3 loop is CASSSDTLNTEAFF. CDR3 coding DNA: TGTGCCAGCAGCTCGGACACCCTGAACACTGAAGCTTTCTTT.

In DNA form, the CDR3 reads TGTGCCAGCAGCCGCCAACCGGGGGAACCTCTCTCCTACAATGAGCAGTTCTTC. As protein: CASSRQPGEPLSYNEQFF. This chain uses TRBV14 with TRBJ2-1, with a possible D match to TRBD2 (6 bases). Germline V gives CDR1 SGHDN, CDR2 FVKESK. This CDR3 has 18 residues. V shed 4 bases and J shed 0 bases, with 19 bases lying between them. The full variable domain, with the rest looked up from reference TRBV14 and TRBJ2-1, is EAGVTQFPSHSVIEKGQTVTLRCDPISGHDNLYWYRRVMGKEIKFLLHFVKESKQDESGMPNNRFLAERTGGTYSTLKVQPAELEDSGVYFCASSRQPGEPLSYNEQFFGPGTRLTVL.

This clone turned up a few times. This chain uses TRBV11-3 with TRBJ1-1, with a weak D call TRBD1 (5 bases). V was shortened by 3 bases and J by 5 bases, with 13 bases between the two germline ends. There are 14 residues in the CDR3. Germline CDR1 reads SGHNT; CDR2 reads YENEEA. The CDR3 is CASSFSGVGTEAFF. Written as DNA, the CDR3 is TGTGCCAGCAGCTTTTCGGGGGTAGGAACTGAAGCTTTCTTT.

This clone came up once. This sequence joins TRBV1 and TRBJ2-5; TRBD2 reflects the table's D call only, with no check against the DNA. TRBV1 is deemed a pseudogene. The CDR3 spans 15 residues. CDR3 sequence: CTSSQVYVSAETQYF. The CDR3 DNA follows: TGCACCAGCAGCCAGGTCTACGTTAGCGCCGAGACCCAGTACTTC.

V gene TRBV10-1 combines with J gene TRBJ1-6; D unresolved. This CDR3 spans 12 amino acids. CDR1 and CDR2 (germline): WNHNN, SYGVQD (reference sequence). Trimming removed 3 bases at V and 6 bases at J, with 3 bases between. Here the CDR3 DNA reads TGCGCCAGCAGTGACGGTAATTCACCCCTCCACTTT. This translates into CASSDGNSPLHF.

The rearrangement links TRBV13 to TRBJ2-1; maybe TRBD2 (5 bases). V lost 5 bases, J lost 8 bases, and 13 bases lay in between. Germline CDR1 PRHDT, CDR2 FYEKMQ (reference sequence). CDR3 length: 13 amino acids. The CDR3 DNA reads TGTGCCAGCAGCAGTGGACTGGAGTATGAGCAGTTCTTC. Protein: CASSSGLEYEQFF.

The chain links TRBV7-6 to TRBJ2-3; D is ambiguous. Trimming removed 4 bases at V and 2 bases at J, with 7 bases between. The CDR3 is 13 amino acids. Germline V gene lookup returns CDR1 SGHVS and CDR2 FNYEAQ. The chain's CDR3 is CASSSILTDTQYF. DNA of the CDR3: TGTGCCAGCAGCTCTATCCTCACAGATACGCAGTATTTT.

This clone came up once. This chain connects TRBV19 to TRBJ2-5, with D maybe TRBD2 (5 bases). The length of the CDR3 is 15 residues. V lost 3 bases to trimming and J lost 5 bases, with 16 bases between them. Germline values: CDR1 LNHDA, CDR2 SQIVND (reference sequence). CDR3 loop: CASSIAQTGLETQYF. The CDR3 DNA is TGTGCCAGTAGTATCGCTCAAACGGGGTTGGAGACCCAGTACTTC.

The CDR3 protein is CASSMQGQPQHF. The DNA for the CDR3 is TGTGCCAGTAGTATGCAGGGTCAGCCCCAGCATTTT. J is TRBJ1-5 and V is TRBV19; tentatively, D is TRBD1 (5 bases). Trimming took off 3 bases at V and 6 bases at J, with 6 bases between the two ends. The CDR3 is 12 amino acids. In germline, CDR1 is LNHDA, CDR2 SQIVND (reference sequence).

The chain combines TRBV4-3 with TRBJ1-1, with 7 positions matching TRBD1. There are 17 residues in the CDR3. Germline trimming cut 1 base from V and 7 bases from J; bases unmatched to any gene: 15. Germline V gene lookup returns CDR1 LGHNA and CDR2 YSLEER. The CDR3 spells CASSQGTWGGGDSEAFF. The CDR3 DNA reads TGCGCCAGCAGCCAAGGGACGTGGGGCGGGGGGGACAGTGAAGCTTTCTTT.

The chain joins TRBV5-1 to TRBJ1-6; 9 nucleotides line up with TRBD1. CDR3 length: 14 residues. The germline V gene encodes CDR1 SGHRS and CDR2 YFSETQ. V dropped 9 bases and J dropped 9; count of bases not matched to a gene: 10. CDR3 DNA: TGCGCCACTTCACAGGGGGCGAGGGGTTCACCCCTCCACTTT. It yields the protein CATSQGARGSPLHF.

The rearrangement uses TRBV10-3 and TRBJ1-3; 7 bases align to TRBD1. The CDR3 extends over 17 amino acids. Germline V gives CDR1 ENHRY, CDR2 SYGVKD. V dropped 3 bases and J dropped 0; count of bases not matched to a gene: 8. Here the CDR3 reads CAISDPRQGSSGNTIYF. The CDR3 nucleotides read TGTGCCATCAGTGACCCCCGACAGGGTAGCTCTGGAAACACCATATATTTT.

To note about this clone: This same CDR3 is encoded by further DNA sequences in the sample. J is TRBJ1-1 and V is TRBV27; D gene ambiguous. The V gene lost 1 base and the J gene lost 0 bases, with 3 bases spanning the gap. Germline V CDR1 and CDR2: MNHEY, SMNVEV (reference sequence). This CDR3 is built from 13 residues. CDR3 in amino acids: CASSLFMNTEAFF. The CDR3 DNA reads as TGTGCCAGCAGTTTATTCATGAACACTGAAGCTTTCTTT.

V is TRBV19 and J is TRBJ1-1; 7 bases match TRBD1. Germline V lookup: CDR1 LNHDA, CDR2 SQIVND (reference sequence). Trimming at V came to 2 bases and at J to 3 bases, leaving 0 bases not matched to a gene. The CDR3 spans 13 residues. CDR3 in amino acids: CASSITGDTEAFF. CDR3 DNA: TGTGCCAGTAGTATAACAGGGGACACTGAAGCTTTCTTT.

CDR3 amino acids: CASSPRGQGYGYTF. Here the CDR3 DNA reads TGTGCCAGCAGCCCCAGGGGACAGGGGTATGGCTACACCTTC. The V call is TRBV6-1, the J call TRBJ1-2; 10 bases are a match to TRBD1. The CDR3 spans 14 residues. With V trimmed by 6 bases and J by 5 bases, 6 bases remained unmatched. Germline V gene data show CDR1 as MNHNS and CDR2 as SASEGT.

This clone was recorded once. In DNA, the CDR3 is TGTGCCTGGAGTATGGGGGACTTGAACACTGAAGCTTTCTTT. It encodes CAWSMGDLNTEAFF. This sequence joins TRBV30 and TRBJ1-1, with D possibly TRBD1 on 5 matching bases. Trimming took off 2 bases at V and 0 bases at J, with 10 bases between the two ends. The CDR3 has 14 residues. Germline CDR1 GTSNPN, CDR2 SVGIG (reference sequence).

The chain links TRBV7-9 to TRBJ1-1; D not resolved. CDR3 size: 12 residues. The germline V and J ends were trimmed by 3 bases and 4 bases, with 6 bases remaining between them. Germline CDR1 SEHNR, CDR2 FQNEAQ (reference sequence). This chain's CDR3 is CASSFPGTEAFF. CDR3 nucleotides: TGTGCCAGCAGCTTCCCGGGCACTGAAGCTTTCTTT.

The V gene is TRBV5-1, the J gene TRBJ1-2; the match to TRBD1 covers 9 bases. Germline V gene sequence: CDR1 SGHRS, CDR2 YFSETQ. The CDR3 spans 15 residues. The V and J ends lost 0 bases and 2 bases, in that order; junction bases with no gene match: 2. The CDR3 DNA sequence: TGCGCCAGCAGCTTGGGGGACAGGGCCAACTATGGCTACACCTTC. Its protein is CASSLGDRANYGYTF. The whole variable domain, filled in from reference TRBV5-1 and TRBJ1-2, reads KAGVTQTPRYLIKTRGQQVTLSCSPISGHRSVSWYQQTPGQGLQFLFEYFSETQRNKGNFPGRFSGRQFSNSRSEMNVSTLELGDSALYLCASSLGDRANYGYTFGSGTRLTVV.